The rows below give T cell receptor beta chains drawn from one sample of a study of blood T cell repertoires in COVID-19. Libraries were prepared by immunoSEQ multiplex PCR; TCRdb keeps only in-frame clonotypes and omits some of them. The sample has over 5,000 clones; 90% are singletons. Sequenced material: peripheral blood. The receptors originated from a man between 60 and 75 years old with acute or convalescent COVID-19. CDR3s include the opening cysteine and the closing phenylalanine or tryptophan. Each record gives: clone size, CDR3 length, J gene, V gene, D gene, CDR3 protein, CDR3 DNA. D genes are given only for firm matches. Size values are once, few and many counts, or a class for expanded clones, and some rows have none.

size: -
length: 11
J: TRBJ1-1
V: TRBV10-2
D: TRBD1
CDR3: CASRTGPEAFF
DNA: TGCGCCAGCAGGACAGGGCCAGAAGCTTTCTTT

size: -
length: 14
J: TRBJ1-1
V: TRBV2
D: TRBD1
CDR3: CASRRDRLNTEAFF
DNA: TGTGCCAGCAGGCGGGACAGATTGAACACTGAAGCTTTCTTT

size: -
length: 16
J: TRBJ2-3
V: TRBV7-4
D: TRBD1
CDR3: CASSCDRGGGSDTQYF
DNA: TGTGCCAGCAGCTGCGACAGGGGAGGAGGGAGCGATACGCAGTATTTT

size: -
length: 16
J: TRBJ2-1
V: TRBV5-6
D: TRBD2
CDR3: CASSLGLASSYNEQFF
DNA: TGTGCCAGCAGCTTGGGACTAGCGAGCTCCTACAATGAGCAGTTCTTC

size: -
length: 14
J: TRBJ2-7
V: TRBV7-8
D: TRBD1
CDR3: CASSFKGATYEQYF
DNA: TGTGCCAGCAGCTTTAAGGGGGCCACCTACGAGCAGTACTTC

size: -
length: 16
J: TRBJ1-6
V: TRBV27
D: -
CDR3: CASSLSPQGRNSPLHF
DNA: TGTGCCAGCAGTTTATCCCCCCAGGGAAGGAATTCACCCCTCCACTTT

size: -
length: 16
J: TRBJ1-2
V: TRBV28
D: TRBD1
CDR3: CASITGQGVESGGYTF
DNA: TGTGCCAGCATCACGGGACAGGGGGTAGAGTCGGGTGGCTACACCTTC

size: -
length: 14
J: TRBJ1-6
V: TRBV28
D: TRBD1
CDR3: CASSGGQTNSPLHF
DNA: TGTGCCAGCTCTGGGGGACAGACTAATTCACCCCTCCACTTT

size: -
length: 15
J: TRBJ2-2
V: TRBV11-2
D: -
CDR3: CASSLVARATGELFF
DNA: TGTGCCAGCAGCTTAGTGGCTCGAGCGACCGGGGAGCTGTTTTTT

size: -
length: 16
J: TRBJ2-3
V: TRBV6-6
D: TRBD1
CDR3: CASRSDRVIGTDTQYF
DNA: TGTGCCAGCAGGAGCGACAGGGTTATAGGCACAGATACGCAGTATTTT

size: few
length: 12
J: TRBJ2-3
V: TRBV13
D: -
CDR3: CASSLTRLAQYF
DNA: TGTGCCAGCAGCCTCACCCGGTTGGCGCAGTATTTT

size: -
length: 15
J: TRBJ2-3
V: TRBV10-3
D: TRBD2
CDR3: CAISEASGGTDTQYF
DNA: TGTGCCATCAGTGAAGCTAGCGGGGGGACAGATACGCAGTATTTT

size: -
length: 15
J: TRBJ2-3
V: TRBV11-2
D: TRBD1
CDR3: CASSHRDRGTDTQYF
DNA: TGTGCCAGCAGCCACCGGGACAGGGGGACAGATACGCAGTATTTT

size: -
length: 13
J: TRBJ2-1
V: TRBV11-1
D: TRBD2
CDR3: CASSSGLAYEQFF
DNA: TGTGCCAGCAGCTCCGGACTAGCCTATGAGCAGTTCTTC

size: -
length: 15
J: TRBJ1-1
V: TRBV2
D: TRBD1
CDR3: CASEGQGVGNTEAFF
DNA: TGTGCCAGCGAAGGGCAGGGGGTTGGGAACACTGAAGCTTTCTTT

size: -
length: 15
J: TRBJ2-3
V: TRBV18
D: -
CDR3: CASSPATGSTDTQYF
DNA: TGTGCCAGCTCACCAGCGACAGGTAGCACAGATACGCAGTATTTT

size: -
length: 15
J: TRBJ1-5
V: TRBV19
D: -
CDR3: CASSIFSTSNQPQHF
DNA: TGTGCCAGTAGTATTTTCAGTACTAGCAATCAGCCCCAGCATTTT

size: -
length: 18
J: TRBJ2-3
V: TRBV27
D: TRBD2
CDR3: CASSPGLLAGASTDTQYF
DNA: TGTGCCAGCAGTCCCGGCCTGCTAGCGGGGGCCAGCACAGATACGCAGTATTTT

size: few
length: 15
J: TRBJ2-3
V: TRBV6-4
D: TRBD2
CDR3: CASSVAGGGTDTQYF
DNA: TGTGCCAGCAGTGTAGCGGGAGGTGGCACAGATACGCAGTATTTT

size: -
length: 17
J: TRBJ1-1
V: TRBV6-7
D: -
CDR3: CASTPWRAVRKDTEAFF
DNA: TGTGCCAGCACCCCGTGGAGGGCAGTAAGAAAGGACACTGAAGCTTTCTTT

size: few
length: 18
J: TRBJ2-3
V: TRBV4-2
D: TRBD2
CDR3: CASSQDGETSGGWDTQYF
DNA: TGTGCCAGCAGCCAAGATGGGGAGACTAGCGGGGGGTGGGATACGCAGTATTTT

size: -
length: 12
J: TRBJ2-5
V: TRBV29-1
D: -
CDR3: CSGDREGETQYF
DNA: TGCAGCGGTGACAGGGAGGGGGAGACCCAGTACTTC

size: -
length: 12
J: TRBJ1-2
V: TRBV28
D: TRBD1
CDR3: CASSLLRGPVAF
DNA: TGTGCCAGCAGTTTATTAAGGGGGCCCGTCGCCTTC

size: -
length: 14
J: TRBJ1-4
V: TRBV6-5
D: TRBD1
CDR3: CASRRTGGGEKLFF
DNA: TGTGCCAGCAGAAGGACAGGGGGCGGTGAAAAACTGTTTTTT

size: -
length: 14
J: TRBJ2-3
V: TRBV7-2
D: -
CDR3: CASSFTVGDTTQYF
DNA: TGTGCCAGCAGCTTCACAGTGGGCGACACCACGCAGTATTTT

size: -
length: 15
J: TRBJ1-6
V: TRBV7-2
D: -
CDR3: CASSLVIAGSSPLHF
DNA: TGTGCCAGCAGCTTAGTCATCGCAGGCAGTTCACCCCTCCACTTT

size: -
length: 15
J: TRBJ2-5
V: TRBV7-8
D: -
CDR3: CASSLGAPPLETQYF
DNA: TGTGCCAGCAGCTTAGGTGCGCCACCCCTAGAGACCCAGTACTTC

size: -
length: 15
J: TRBJ1-3
V: TRBV2
D: -
CDR3: CASSEGQSSGNTIYF
DNA: TGTGCCAGCAGTGAAGGACAGAGCTCTGGAAACACCATATATTTT

size: -
length: 13
J: TRBJ1-1
V: TRBV5-1
D: -
CDR3: CASSPRQSPGAFF
DNA: TGCGCCAGCAGCCCAAGACAGTCCCCGGGCGCTTTCTTT

size: -
length: 15
J: TRBJ2-2
V: TRBV5-1
D: TRBD2
CDR3: CASSSGLAGTGELFF
DNA: TGCGCCAGCAGCTCGGGACTAGCTGGCACCGGGGAGCTGTTTTTT

size: -
length: 20
J: TRBJ2-1
V: TRBV6-6
D: TRBD2
CDR3: CASSFKGLAGDQSSYNEQFF
DNA: TGTGCCAGCAGCTTTAAGGGGCTAGCGGGGGATCAAAGCTCCTACAATGAGCAGTTCTTC

size: -
length: 15
J: TRBJ2-3
V: TRBV5-1
D: TRBD2
CDR3: CASSPGLGGTDTQYF
DNA: TGCGCCAGCAGCCCGGGACTAGGGGGCACAGATACGCAGTATTTT

size: -
length: 15
J: TRBJ1-6
V: TRBV19
D: TRBD1
CDR3: CASRKGTAQNSPLHF
DNA: TGTGCCAGTAGGAAGGGGACAGCTCAGAATTCACCCCTCCACTTT

size: -
length: 14
J: TRBJ1-2
V: TRBV5-6
D: -
CDR3: CASSLGQGDYGYTF
DNA: TGTGCCAGCAGCTTGGGGCAGGGTGACTATGGCTACACCTTC

size: -
length: 17
J: TRBJ1-5
V: TRBV19
D: TRBD1
CDR3: CASSIRTGPDSNQPQHF
DNA: TGTGCCAGTAGTATTCGGACAGGCCCGGATAGCAATCAGCCCCAGCATTTT

size: -
length: 15
J: TRBJ2-1
V: TRBV9
D: TRBD2
CDR3: CASSASGGTYNEQFF
DNA: TGTGCCAGCAGCGCGAGCGGGGGGACCTACAATGAGCAGTTCTTC

size: -
length: 14
J: TRBJ1-2
V: TRBV30
D: -
CDR3: CAWSVLTGIKDYTF
DNA: TGTGCCTGGAGTGTATTGACAGGAATCAAAGACTACACCTTC

size: -
length: 15
J: TRBJ2-5
V: TRBV7-9
D: -
CDR3: CASSLGGQIKETQYF
DNA: TGTGCCAGCAGCTTAGGTGGGCAGATTAAAGAGACCCAGTACTTC

size: -
length: 15
J: TRBJ2-1
V: TRBV13
D: -
CDR3: CASSSVAGASNEQFF
DNA: TGTGCCAGCAGCTCAGTCGCAGGGGCGAGCAATGAGCAGTTCTTC